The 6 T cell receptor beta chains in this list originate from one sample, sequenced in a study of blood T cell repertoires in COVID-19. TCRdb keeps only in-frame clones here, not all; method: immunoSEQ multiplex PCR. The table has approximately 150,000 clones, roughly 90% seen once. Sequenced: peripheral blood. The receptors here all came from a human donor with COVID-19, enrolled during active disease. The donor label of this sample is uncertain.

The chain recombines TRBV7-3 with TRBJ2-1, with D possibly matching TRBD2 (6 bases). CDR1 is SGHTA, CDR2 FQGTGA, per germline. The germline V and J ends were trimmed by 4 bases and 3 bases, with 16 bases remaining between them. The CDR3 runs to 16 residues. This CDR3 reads CASSSPPGSGYNEQFF. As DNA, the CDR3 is TGTGCCAGCAGCTCCCCGCCGGGTAGCGGCTACAATGAGCAGTTCTTC.

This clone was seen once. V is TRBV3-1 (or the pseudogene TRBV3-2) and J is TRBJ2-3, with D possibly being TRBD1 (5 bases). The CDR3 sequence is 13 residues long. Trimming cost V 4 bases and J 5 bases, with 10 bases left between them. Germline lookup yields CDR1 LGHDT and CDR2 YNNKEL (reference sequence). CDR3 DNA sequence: TGTGCCAGCAGCCTCCGACAGAAAGATACGCAGTATTTT. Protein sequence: CASSLRQKDTQYF.

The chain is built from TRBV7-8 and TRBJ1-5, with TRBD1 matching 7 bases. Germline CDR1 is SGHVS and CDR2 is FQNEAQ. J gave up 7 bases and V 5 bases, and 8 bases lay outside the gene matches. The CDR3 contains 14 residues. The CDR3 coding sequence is TGTGCCAGCAGCAGGACAGGCCGTGGACAGCCCCAGCATTTT. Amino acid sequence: CASSRTGRGQPQHF. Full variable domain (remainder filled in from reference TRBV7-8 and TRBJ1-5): GAGVSQSPRYKVAKRGQDVALRCDPISGHVSLFWYQQALGQGPEFLTYFQNEAQLDKSGLPSDRFFAERPEGSVSTLKIQRTQQEDSAVYLCASSRTGRGQPQHFGDGTRLSIL.

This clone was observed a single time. The DNA for the CDR3 is TGCGCCAGCAGCCAAGAGCTGGGCAGGGAGGTCGGAAACACCATATATTTT. It is translated as CASSQELGREVGNTIYF. The genes are TRBV4-1 and TRBJ1-3; weak D call: TRBD1 (5 bases). The V and J ends lost 0 bases and 4 bases respectively, with 16 bases between them. The CDR3 runs to 17 residues. Germline V gene lookup returns CDR1 MGHRA and CDR2 YSYEKL.

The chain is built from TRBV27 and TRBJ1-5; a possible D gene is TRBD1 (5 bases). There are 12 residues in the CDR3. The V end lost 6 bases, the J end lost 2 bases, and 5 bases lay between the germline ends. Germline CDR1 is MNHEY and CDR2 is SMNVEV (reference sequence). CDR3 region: CASRTGNQPQHF. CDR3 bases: TGTGCCAGCAGGACAGGCAATCAGCCCCAGCATTTT.

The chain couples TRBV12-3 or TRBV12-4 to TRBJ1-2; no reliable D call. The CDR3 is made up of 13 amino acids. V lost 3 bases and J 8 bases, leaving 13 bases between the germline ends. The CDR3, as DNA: TGTGCCAGCAGTTTCGGTGAGGGTTGGGGCTACACCTTC. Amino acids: CASSFGEGWGYTF.